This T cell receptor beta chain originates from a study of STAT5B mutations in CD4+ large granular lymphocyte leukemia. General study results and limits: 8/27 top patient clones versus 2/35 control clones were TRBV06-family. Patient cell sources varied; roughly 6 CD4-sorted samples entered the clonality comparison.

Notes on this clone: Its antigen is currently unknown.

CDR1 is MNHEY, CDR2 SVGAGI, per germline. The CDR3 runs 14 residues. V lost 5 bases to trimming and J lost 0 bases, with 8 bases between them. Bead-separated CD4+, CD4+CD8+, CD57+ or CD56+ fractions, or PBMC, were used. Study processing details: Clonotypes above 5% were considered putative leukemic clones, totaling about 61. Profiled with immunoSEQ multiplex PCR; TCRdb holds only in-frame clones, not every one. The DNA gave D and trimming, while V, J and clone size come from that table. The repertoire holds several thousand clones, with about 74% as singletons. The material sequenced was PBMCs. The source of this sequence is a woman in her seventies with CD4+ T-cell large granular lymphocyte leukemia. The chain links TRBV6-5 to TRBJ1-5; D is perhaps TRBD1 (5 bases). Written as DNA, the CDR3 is TGTGCCAGCAGTACAACAGGTAGCAATCAGCCCCAGCATTTT. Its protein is CASSTTGSNQPQHF.